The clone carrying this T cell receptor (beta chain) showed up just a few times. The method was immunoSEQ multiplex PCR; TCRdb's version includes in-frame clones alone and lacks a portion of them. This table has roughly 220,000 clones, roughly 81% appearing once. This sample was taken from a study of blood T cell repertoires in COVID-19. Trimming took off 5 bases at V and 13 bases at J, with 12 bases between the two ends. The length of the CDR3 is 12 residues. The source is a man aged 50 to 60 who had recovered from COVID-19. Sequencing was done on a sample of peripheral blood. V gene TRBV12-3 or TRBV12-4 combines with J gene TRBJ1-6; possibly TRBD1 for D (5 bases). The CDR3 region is CASSPDIGPLHF. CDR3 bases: TGTGCCAGCAGTCCGGACATCGGGCCCCTCCACTTT.